A single T cell receptor beta chain is shown here with its context. This clone has more than one count but fewer than ten. No antigen is known for it. No much larger clonotype is one base removed from it; base qualities were not supplied. This entry belongs to a study of cytomegalovirus exposure and HLA in healthy donors (dated by TCRdb to about 2017). With regard to the full study: An earlier analysis of 587 of the donors reported approximately 290 Gb of sequence data and 117 million unique TCR beta sequences from some 180 million T cells. In the later analysis, no new phenotypic data were used to find candidate immune exposures; instead, reliance was placed on TCR beta sequences and their occurrence across donors. Both class I and class II loci were covered by HLA typing, at four-digit resolution. An early release covering over 500 HLA-typed donors comprised roughly 300 gigabases of sequencing data and tens of millions of unique TCR sequences. Donor age, sex, ethnicity and CMV serostatus were compiled alongside the repertoire data. Of the 398 genotyped donors, 65% to 90% were placed in the genetic ancestry cluster associated with self-reported Caucasian donors. Every discovery cohort repertoire had been produced on one sequencing platform. About five DR-DQ haplotypes were treated as single units for association and clustering because of strong linkage in the cohort. A later analysis re-examined previously published TCR beta repertoires from just over 650 donors and added high-resolution HLA genotyping to investigate patterns of TCR occurrence. In an earlier analysis of roughly 540 of the donors, high-throughput TCR beta sequencing was used to judge whether each TCR beta V gene segment behaved as functional or pseudogenic. Across approximately 400 genotyped donors of the cohort, an average of about 240,000 unique TCR beta nucleotide sequences per donor were sequenced, and 15% to 20% of those sequences were non-productive. The study combined high-throughput TCR immunosequencing, statistical association of individual TCRs with disease status, and machine learning to predict cytomegalovirus infection status. In addition to the first cohort of approximately 670 subjects, a separate validation cohort of 130 or so different subjects was used. The number of donors typed differed by locus, with about 629-630 for A, B, C, DRB1 and DQB1, around 520 for DQA1, 606 for DPA1, and 400 to 490 for DPB1. In a later genetic analysis, genome-wide SNP genotypes for about 65% of the roughly 700 donors were used, and that subset was treated as a discovery cohort. The study aimed to test whether signatures of past pathogen exposure could be identified by cataloging public T cell receptors. The T cell repertoires of around 730 subjects were profiled by immunosequencing and related to cytomegalovirus serostatus. Results and caveats for the whole study, not just this receptor: Compared with the roughly 600-donor mean, donors in an Asian-associated ancestry cluster had fewer N-insertions in productive TCRs, according to a later genetic analysis. Only TCR beta chains were sequenced in this cohort, and the absence of alpha or paired-chain data limited detectable features. In an earlier analysis of some 550 of the donors, most TCR beta V segments were observed in productive rearrangements about 90% or about 30% of the time, broadly matching IMGT annotations. In vitro tests confirmed that a few of the cytomegalovirus-associated TCR beta chains recognize cytomegalovirus antigens. In a later analysis, the rate of TCR association differed among HLA loci, with DRB1 alleles having the most associated TCRs and HLA-C alleles having the fewest. Linkage disequilibrium might explain the correlated functional status among segregating V segments, but an unknown experimental factor could not be ruled out. At a false discovery rate of 0.05, a later analysis linked roughly 17,000 TCR beta sequences to specific HLA alleles. The authors suggested that the approach could potentially be extended to other disease states and immunological phenotypes. Because some donors lacked HLA typing at each locus, the association tests relied only on the typed subset. V-gene and J-gene trimming of TCR beta chains was associated with a missense DCLRE1C variant in a later genetic analysis, and the association was replicated in an independent cohort. Roughly uniform sequencing depth across donors was assumed in presence/absence analyses, although this assumption may not hold. A further reported finding was that TCR beta sequences accurately predicted the HLA-A and HLA-B alleles for most subjects in the first cohort. A cluster of highly shared sequence variants was judged likely to be a technical artifact of the sequencing pipeline. Most CMV-associated TCR beta chains appeared to be HLA-restricted in a later analysis, and the HLA associations seemed to be driven largely by CMV exposure. The study gave a list of 150 to 200 TCR beta chains associated with cytomegalovirus. When HLA alleles, especially DR and DQ, strongly co-occurred, TCR associations were difficult to assign to individual alleles. Across donors, most TCR sequences were observed very rarely, whereas some public TCRs were present in many individuals. Because counts were too low, more than 15 rarely observed V segments, including chromosome 9 orphons, were left out of the earlier analysis of several hundred of the donors. In a later analysis, HLA-associated TCR beta chains showed more clonal expansion and lower generation probabilities than non-associated chains that were equally common. A later analysis reported that several top co-occurrence clusters appeared linked to parvovirus B19, influenza, CMV and Epstein-Barr virus. CMV serostatus was the only immune exposure information available for the cohort. The classifier was reported to diagnose cytomegalovirus status with high specificity and sensitivity in both the original cohort and the validation cohort.

The cohort consisted of 650 to 850 healthy bone marrow donors. At the time of sampling, every cohort member was nominally healthy, though immune exposures that went unrecorded were likely present. The donor tested CMV seronegative and was one of the 352 seronegative cohort members. Each donor provided a peripheral blood sample, and peripheral blood mononuclear cells were used for TCR beta sequencing. The Qiagen DNeasy Blood Extraction Kit was used to extract genomic DNA from the blood cell samples. Libraries came from the immunoSEQ multiplex PCR assay. For the multiplex PCR, a mixture combining 60 forward primers for TCR Vbeta segments and 13 reverse primers for TCR Jbeta segments was used. The CDR3 region of rearranged TCR beta genes was amplified from genomic DNA by a multiplex PCR assay. The Illumina HiSeq System was used to sequence the amplified TCR beta libraries as 87-base-pair reads. As for how the authors treated the data: Across the roughly 640 repertoires, a later analysis counted around 80 million unique TCR beta chains, roughly 11 million of which were shared by at least two donors. Raw reads were error-corrected and collapsed into unique sequences by a nearest-neighbor algorithm in which closely related sequences were merged to remove PCR and sequencing errors. Alignment of CDR3 sequences to IMGT reference sequences was used to assign V, D and J gene segments. For a sequence to be retained, a match of at least six nucleotides to both a V gene segment and a J gene segment was required. A rearrangement was called productive if the CDR3 had no stop codons and remained in frame with V and J, and every other rearrangement was called non-productive. CDR3 was defined according to IMGT convention as the region running from the second conserved V-encoded cysteine to the conserved J-encoded phenylalanine. The earlier analysis of about 610 of the donors excluded sequences that lacked an unambiguous match to a single V gene segment. In an earlier analysis of around 600 of the donors, V segments were called functional above 56.7% productive rearrangements and were called segregating when the between-donor standard deviation exceeded 5%. A statistical classification framework was built to diagnose cytomegalovirus status from the catalog of TCR beta chain sequences. A later analysis assigned V and J genes by comparing TCR nucleotide sequences with IMGT/GENE-DB human TR gene sequences. In a later analysis, CDR3 sequences and most-parsimonious VDJ recombination scenarios were assigned using the TCRdist pipeline. A later analysis defined each TCR beta chain by its CDR3 amino acid sequence plus V-gene family, and excluded reads lacking a unique V-gene family. A later analysis removed 550 to 700 highly shared, low-generation-probability nucleotide sequences to deal with suspected cross-contamination and a sequencing artifact. A later analysis calculated a clonal expansion index for each public chain from normalized within-repertoire ranks of inferred template counts. In a later analysis, generation probabilities were computed with a VDJ recombination model fitted to out-of-frame rearrangements, and the resulting probabilities were checked against IGoR. In a later analysis, hypergeometric tests were used to score TCR-TCR, TCR-HLA and TCR-CMV co-occurrence, with a repertoire-size bias correction applied to TCR pairs. False discovery rates were estimated in a later analysis by permuting HLA or CMV assignments 20 times. A later analysis grouped co-occurring TCRs with DBSCAN, adding TCRdist sequence similarity when clustering within HLA-allele-positive subsets. Co-occurrence clustering excluded repertoires with fewer than 30,000 or more than 120,000 public chains, plus five with anomalous nucleotide sharing. Held by TCRdb, this immuneACCESS table contains in-frame sequences only and omits some clones. Under half of the omission traces to an unresolved V gene where checked; the cause of the rest is unknown. The V and J calls and clone size come from that table; D and trimming were worked out from the DNA. The sample contains around 150,000 clones, 70% to 80% of them found a single time. The ten most abundant clones make up 4.9% of the sample.

Sample: PBMCs. This sequence was found in a woman between 50 and 59 years old in good health and CMV-seronegative.

The CDR3 protein sequence reads: CASNPSGAGGYYEQYF. In nucleotide form, the sequence is TGTGCCAGTAACCCATCGGGGGCAGGGGGTTACTACGAGCAGTACTTC. Recombination joined TRBV19 with TRBJ2-7, with a weak D call of TRBD1 (7 bases match). CDR1 LNHDA and CDR2 SQIVND were looked up in the germline V gene (reference sequence). Including cysteine and phenylalanine, the CDR3 has 16 amino acids. Only the CDR3 portion is preserved as DNA: 48 bases, with reading frame beginning at the first base. Trimming removed 7 bases from V and 3 bases from J, leaving 22 bases between the germline ends.